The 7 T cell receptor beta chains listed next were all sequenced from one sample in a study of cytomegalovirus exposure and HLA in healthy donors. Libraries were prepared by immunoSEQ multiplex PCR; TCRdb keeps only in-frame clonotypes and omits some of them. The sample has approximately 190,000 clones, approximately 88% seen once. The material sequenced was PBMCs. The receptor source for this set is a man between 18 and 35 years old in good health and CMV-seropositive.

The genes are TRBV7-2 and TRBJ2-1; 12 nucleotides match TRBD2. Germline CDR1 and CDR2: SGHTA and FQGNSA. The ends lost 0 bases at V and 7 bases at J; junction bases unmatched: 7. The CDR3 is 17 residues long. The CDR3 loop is CASSLAASGRGSNEQFF. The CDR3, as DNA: TGTGCCAGCAGCTTAGCTGCTAGCGGGAGGGGAAGTAATGAGCAGTTCTTC.

As DNA, the CDR3 is TGTGCCAGCAGCGACCGAATTAGACAGGAATCGAACACCGGGGAGCTGTTTTTT. Protein sequence: CASSDRIRQESNTGELFF. The chain links TRBV9 to TRBJ2-2; TRBD1 might be the D (6 bases). The germline CDR1 and CDR2 sequences are SGDLS and YYNGEE. The germline V and J ends were trimmed by 3 bases and 0 bases, with 18 bases remaining between them. The CDR3 has 18 amino acids.

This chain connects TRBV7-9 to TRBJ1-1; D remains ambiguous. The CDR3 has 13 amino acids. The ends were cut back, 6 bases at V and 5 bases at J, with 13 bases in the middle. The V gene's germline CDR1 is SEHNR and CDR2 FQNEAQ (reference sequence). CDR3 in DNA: TGTGCCAGCAGTCCCTCCGCCCAGACTGAAGCTTTCTTT. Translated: CASSPSAQTEAFF.

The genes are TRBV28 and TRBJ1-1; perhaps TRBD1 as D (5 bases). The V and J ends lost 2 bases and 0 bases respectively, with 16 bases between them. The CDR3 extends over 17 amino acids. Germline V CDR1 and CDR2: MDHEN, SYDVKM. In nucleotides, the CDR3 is TGTGCCAGCAGTTTACTGGCGGGGGAAATCATGAACACTGAAGCTTTCTTT. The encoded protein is CASSLLAGEIMNTEAFF. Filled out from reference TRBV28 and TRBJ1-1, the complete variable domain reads DVKVTQSSRYLVKRTGEKVFLECVQDMDHENMFWYRQDPGLGLRLIYFSYDVKMKEKGDIPEGYSVSREKKERFSLILESASTNQTSMYLCASSLLAGEIMNTEAFFGQGTRLTVV.

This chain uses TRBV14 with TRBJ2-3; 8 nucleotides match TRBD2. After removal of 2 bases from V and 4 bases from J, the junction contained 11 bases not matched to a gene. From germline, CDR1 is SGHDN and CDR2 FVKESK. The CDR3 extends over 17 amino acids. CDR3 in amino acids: CASSQPLAAGEADTQYF. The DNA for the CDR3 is TGTGCCAGCAGCCAACCACTAGCGGCCGGGGAAGCAGATACGCAGTATTTT.

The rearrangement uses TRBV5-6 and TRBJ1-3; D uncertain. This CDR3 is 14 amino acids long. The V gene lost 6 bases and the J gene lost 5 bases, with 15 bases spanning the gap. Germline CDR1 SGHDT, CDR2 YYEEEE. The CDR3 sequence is CASTLGDLRNTIYF. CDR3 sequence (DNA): TGTGCCAGCACCCTGGGAGATTTAAGAAACACCATATATTTT.

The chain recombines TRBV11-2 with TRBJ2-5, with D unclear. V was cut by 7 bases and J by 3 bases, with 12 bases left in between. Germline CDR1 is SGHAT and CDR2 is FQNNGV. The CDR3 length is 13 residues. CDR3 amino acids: CASNNYAEETQYF. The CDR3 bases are TGTGCCAGCAACAACTACGCCGAAGAGACCCAGTACTTC.